This entry is about one T cell receptor (beta chain). Its antigen is as yet unknown. These data are taken from a study of siplizumab effects on memory and regulatory T cells. Study-wide findings and caveats: The study found that siplizumab significantly reduced alloreactive sequences traceable to unstimulated CD4+ memory cells. Mapping to unstimulated subsets was achieved for only a minor fraction of alloreactive clones.

The method was immunoSEQ multiplex PCR; TCRdb's version includes in-frame clones alone and lacks a portion of them. Of around 100,000 clones listed, 94% are singletons. This CDR3 region has 15 residues. V was cut by 3 bases and J by 3 bases, with 14 bases left in between. Per germline, CDR1 SGHRS and CDR2 YFSETQ. Sequenced sample: Tregs sorted from blood. The TCR sequence derives from a human donor in good health. The V gene is TRBV5-1, the J gene TRBJ2-3; TRBD2 might be the D (5 bases). CDR3 sequence reads: CASSSREIRTDTQYF. The CDR3, as DNA: TGCGCCAGCAGCTCGAGGGAAATAAGGACAGATACGCAGTATTTT.